A selection of T cell receptor beta chains follows, all from one sample in a study of cytomegalovirus exposure and HLA in healthy donors. Libraries were prepared by immunoSEQ multiplex PCR; TCRdb keeps only in-frame clonotypes and omits some of them. The sample contains a few hundred thousand clones, roughly nine tenths of which appear only once. Material for sequencing was PBMCs. The receptors come from a man aged 18 to 30 in good health and CMV-seropositive. Each CDR3 is given without its conserved first and last residue.

J gene	V gene	CDR3 protein
TRBJ1-2	TRBV18	ASSFDRSYYGYT
TRBJ2-1	TRBV7-9	ASSALLRTNEQF
TRBJ1-3	TRBV4-1	ASSQERSKGNTIY
TRBJ2-7	TRBV7-2	ASSRGTTHGEQY
TRBJ2-7	TRBV5-6	ASSLALAGTYEQY
TRBJ1-5	TRBV7-2	ASSPDREHQPQH
TRBJ2-5	TRBV5-1	ASSLSGMQETQY
TRBJ1-2	TRBV7-6	ASSPRPGAITSYGYT
TRBJ2-5	TRBV27	ASRVRGILYQETQY
TRBJ2-1	TRBV7-2	ASNTGANEQF
TRBJ2-7	TRBV5-4	ASSLVRDHEQY
TRBJ2-7	TRBV28	ASSPWDRVHEQY
TRBJ2-7	TRBV27	ASSLAPNYEQY
TRBJ2-7	TRBV5-4	ASSLWTSGFYEQY
TRBJ2-1	TRBV4-1	ASSQRQLAETYNEQF
TRBJ1-1	TRBV19	ASSTGGLTEAF
TRBJ1-1	TRBV27	ASSLRGRDTEAF
TRBJ1-3	TRBV7-2	ASSAQGTAGNTIY
TRBJ1-4	TRBV6-5	ASSYTPTGANEKLF
TRBJ2-4	TRBV6-5	ASSYSLRSQNIQY
TRBJ2-2	TRBV27	ASSFRGTVNTGELF
TRBJ2-7	TRBV27	ASSSPGGLAGGEQY
TRBJ1-5	TRBV27	ASSFALGNQPQH
TRBJ1-1	TRBV20-1	SAKSDTEAF
TRBJ2-4	TRBV9	ASSVGDSTGNIQY
TRBJ1-2	TRBV5-1	ASSPGTGGFENYGYT
TRBJ2-2	TRBV5-1	ASSPNTGELF
TRBJ1-2	TRBV6-5	ASSSTGERGYT
TRBJ2-3	TRBV28	ASRSNYRDRDPITDTQY
TRBJ2-3	TRBV27	ASSLVAGGFMRTDTQY
TRBJ2-7	TRBV19	ASSPGTGDYEQY
TRBJ2-7	TRBV2	ASSNSLYEQY
TRBJ2-5	TRBV4-1	ASSEGGRRRGTQY
TRBJ1-4	TRBV6-5	ASSYSHGATNEKLF